A single sample is the source of the 22 T cell receptor beta chains below, sequenced in a study of Tregs in tolerant kidney transplant recipients. Measured with immunoSEQ multiplex PCR; TCRdb has only the in-frame clones, and not every one. The sample data list some 52,000 clones. The sample consisted of CD4+ T cells from blood, taken before the transplant. Receptors were obtained from a human donor who received a combined kidney and bone marrow transplant.

Of note for this clone: Sequencing ends 3 residues short of the CDR3 end; the germline J gene provides the rest. The V call is TRBV2, the J call TRBJ2-2; D is possibly TRBD1 (6 bases). V was shortened by 5 bases and J by 0 bases, with 16 bases between the two germline ends. The CDR3 is made up of 17 amino acids. Germline values: CDR1 SNHLY, CDR2 FYNNEI. CDR3 DNA, as far as it was read: TGTGCCAGCAGTCCGAACCCCGGGACACCGAACACCGGGGAG. This sequence encodes CASSPNPGTPNTGE. From start to end, the CDR3 is CASSPNPGTPNTGELFF.

The part of the CDR3 DNA that was read is TGTGCCAGCACCCAGGGCGTGAACACCGGGGAG. Translated: CASTQGVNTGE. The whole CDR3 protein is CASTQGVNTGELFF. The J gene is TRBJ2-2, the V gene TRBV18; D possibly corresponds to TRBD1 (5 bases). Coverage ceases 3 residues before the CDR3 finishes, and the germline J gene fills in the end. V dropped 8 bases and J dropped 1 base, with 11 bases sitting between them. Per germline, CDR1 KGHSH and CDR2 LQKENI. The CDR3 is made up of 14 amino acids. The full variable domain, with the rest looked up from reference TRBV18 and TRBJ2-2, is NAGVMQNPRHLVRRRGQEARLRCSPMKGHSHVYWYRQLPEEGLKFMVYLQKENIIDESGMPKERFSAEFPKEGPSILRIQQVVRGDSAAYFCASTQGVNTGELFFGEGSRLTVL.

In the case of this clone: The CDR3 extends 3 residues past the end of the read, so its final part is completed from the germline J gene. The V call is TRBV7-6, the J call TRBJ1-4; weak D call: TRBD1 (6 bases). CDR3 size: 16 residues. CDR1 is SGHVS and CDR2 is FNYEAQ in the germline V gene. Trimming stripped 5 bases from V and 8 bases from J, with 21 bases between. CDR3 DNA (partial): TGTGCCAGCAGCCCTCACCCCGGGGGGCAAGGGGAAAAA. This gives the protein CASSPHPGGQGEK. The whole CDR3 region reads CASSPHPGGQGEKLFF.

About this clone: The read ends 3 residues before the CDR3 terminus; that terminus is restored from the germline J gene. The rearrangement uses TRBV7-9 and TRBJ2-6; D gene uncertain. V gave up 8 bases and J gave up 0 bases, with 8 bases separating them. The length of the CDR3 is 14 residues. The V gene's germline CDR1 is SEHNR and CDR2 FQNEAQ (reference sequence). The part of the CDR3 DNA that was read is TGTGCCAGCCTTCTTTACTCTGGGGCCAACGTC. It translates to CASLLYSGANV. The complete CDR3 reads CASLLYSGANVLTF. The full variable domain, in which reference TRBV7-9 and TRBJ2-6 provide the parts outside the CDR3, is DTGVSQNPRHKITKRGQNVTFRCDPISEHNRLYWYRQTLGQGPEFLTYFQNEAQLEKSRLLSDRFSAERPKGSFSTLEIQRTEQGDSAMYLCASLLYSGANVLTFGAGSRLTVL.

Notes on this clone: The read is 3 residues too short to cover the CDR3 end, so that end is filled in from the germline J gene. The V call is TRBV30, the J call TRBJ2-3; 8 positions match TRBD2. Trimming removed 3 bases from V and 3 bases from J; junction bases left unmatched: 8. CDR3 length equals 15 residues. Germline values: CDR1 GTSNPN, CDR2 SVGIG (reference sequence). The CDR3 DNA, read in part, is TGTGCCTGGAGCAGAGCGGGAGTCGGTACAGATACG. This sequence encodes CAWSRAGVGTDT. The entire CDR3 protein reads CAWSRAGVGTDTQYF.

About this clone: The CDR3 extends 3 residues past the end of the read, so its final part is completed from the germline J gene. V and J are TRBV20-1 and TRBJ2-3, with 8 bases lining up with TRBD1. Trimming took 5 bases from V and 4 from J; bases not matched to a gene: 11. This CDR3 region has 15 residues. Germline values: CDR1 DFQATT, CDR2 SNEGSKA (reference sequence). The CDR3 is CSAPSRTGSADTQYF. CDR3 DNA, as far as it was read: TGCAGTGCTCCTTCCCGGACAGGGTCGGCAGATACG.

In regard to this clone: The read ends 3 residues shy of where the CDR3 ends; the end is completed using the germline J gene. The chain couples TRBV29-1 to TRBJ1-1; D uncertain. In germline, CDR1 is SQVTM, CDR2 ANQGSEA. CDR3 length: 15 residues. Trimming stripped 2 bases from V and 3 bases from J, with 16 bases between. The CDR3 sequence: CSVEYVGRRHTEAFF. The CDR3 bases that were read are TGCAGCGTTGAATATGTGGGCCGACGGCACACTGAA.

About this clone: The read is 3 residues too short to cover the CDR3 end, so that end is filled in from the germline J gene. The rearrangement uses TRBV18 and TRBJ1-1, with 8 bases that match TRBD1. This CDR3 contains 15 residues. Looked up from germline, CDR1 is KGHSH and CDR2 is LQKENI. With 1 base clipped from V and 4 bases from J, the junction kept 5 bases outside the gene matches. The sequenced part of the CDR3 DNA is TGTGCCAGCTCACCACTGCAGGGGGCGGTCACTGAA. It yields the protein CASSPLQGAVTE. The entire CDR3 protein reads CASSPLQGAVTEAFF.

In regard to this clone: Read data end 3 residues before the CDR3 end; the end is taken from the germline J gene. The chain employs TRBV5-1 and TRBJ2-3; 10 positions agree with TRBD2. Germline-derived CDR1 and CDR2 are SGHRS and YFSETQ. The length of the CDR3 is 15 residues. J was trimmed by 5 bases and V by 4 bases; bases with no gene match: 7. The CDR3 sequence is CASSPAASGGDTQYF. The CDR3 DNA, read in part, is TGCGCCAGCAGCCCGGCGGCTAGCGGGGGAGATACG.

With regard to this clone: Coverage ceases 3 residues before the CDR3 finishes, and the germline J gene fills in the end. The chain links TRBV19 to TRBJ1-2; D is perhaps TRBD1 (6 bases). In germline, CDR1 is LNHDA, CDR2 SQIVND (reference sequence). This CDR3 is 15 amino acids long. V lost 3 bases, J lost 2 bases, and 13 bases lay in between. This chain's CDR3 is CASSIPSTGNYGYTF. The sequenced CDR3 bases are TGTGCCAGTAGTATCCCTTCCACAGGGAACTATGGC.

As concerns this clone: The read comes to an end 3 residues before the CDR3 does, leaving the germline J gene to fill in the end. The J gene is TRBJ2-5, the V gene TRBV7-2; 12 bases are a match to TRBD2. Germline trimming cut 1 base from V and 4 bases from J; bases unmatched to any gene: 1. Germline V gene lookup returns CDR1 SGHTA and CDR2 FQGNSA. CDR3 size: 15 residues. CDR3 sequence reads: CASSLGLAGVETQYF. Partial CDR3 DNA: TGTGCCAGCAGCTTAGGACTAGCGGGAGTAGAGACC. Variable domain in full (rest from reference TRBV7-2 and TRBJ2-5): GAGVSQSPSNKVTEKGKDVELRCDPISGHTALYWYRQSLGQGLEFLIYFQGNSAPDKSGLPSDRFSAERTGGSVSTLTIQRTQQEDSAVYLCASSLGLAGVETQYFGPGTRLLVL.

To note about this clone: The CDR3 end is not reached by the read, which stops 3 residues before it; the germline J gene fills it in. This chain joins TRBV19 and TRBJ2-7, with 8 bases identical to TRBD1. With 5 bases clipped from V and 2 bases from J, the junction kept 5 bases outside the gene matches. CDR3 length: 14 residues. The V gene's germline CDR1 is LNHDA and CDR2 SQIVND (reference sequence). The sequenced CDR3 bases are TGTGCCAGTAGTCGCCGGGACAGGACCTACGAG. Protein product: CASSRRDRTYE. The full CDR3 protein is CASSRRDRTYEQYF.

The sequenced CDR3 bases are TGTGCCAGCGACCCTAGCGGGTACTACGAG. This translates into CASDPSGYYE. The CDR3 in its entirety is CASDPSGYYEQYF. The V and J genes are TRBV6-2 or TRBV6-3 and TRBJ2-7; 8 bases are a match to TRBD2. The CDR3 goes on 3 residues after the read ends, and that part is filled in from the germline J gene. The J segment lost 3 bases and the V segment lost 8 bases, leaving 6 bases of the junction unmatched. CDR3 length: 13 residues. Germline V gene lookup returns CDR1 MNHEY and CDR2 SVGEGT.

As to this clone: The CDR3 is cut off 3 residues early in the read; its end comes from the germline J gene. The V gene is TRBV6-2 or TRBV6-3, the J gene TRBJ1-2; D remains ambiguous. The germline V and J ends were trimmed by 6 bases and 4 bases, with 12 bases remaining between them. CDR3 length: 13 amino acids. Germline CDR1 is MNHEY and CDR2 is SVGEGT. Partial CDR3 DNA: TGTGCCAGCAGCGGCAGGAGTGCCTATGGC. The encoded protein is CASSGRSAYG. The complete CDR3 reads CASSGRSAYGYTF.

A note on this clone: The CDR3 end falls 3 residues outside the read, so it is completed with the germline J gene. The V gene is TRBV5-6, the J gene TRBJ1-2; 8 positions agree with TRBD1. The CDR3 length is 15 residues. After removal of 0 bases from V and 4 bases from J, the junction contained 5 bases not matched to a gene. Germline lookup yields CDR1 SGHDT and CDR2 YYEEEE. The CDR3 loop reads CASSLAQGASYGYTF. The covered CDR3 bases are TGTGCCAGCAGCTTGGCGCAGGGGGCGAGCTATGGC.

Worth noting for this clone: The read ends 3 residues shy of where the CDR3 ends; the end is completed using the germline J gene. The chain couples TRBV7-9 to TRBJ2-3, with D hard to call. Trimming removed 1 base from V and 4 bases from J, with 9 bases in between. In germline, CDR1 is SEHNR, CDR2 FQNEAQ (reference sequence). CDR3 length: 14 residues. CDR3 DNA (partial): TGTGCCAGCAGCTTAGTGGCTAGTCCAGATACG. Translated: CASSLVASPDT. The complete CDR3 protein is CASSLVASPDTQYF.

Regarding this clone: The read gets to within 3 residues of the CDR3 end, and the germline J gene fills in the rest. This rearrangement joins TRBV7-7 to TRBJ2-7, with D possibly being TRBD1 (5 bases). The germline V and J ends were trimmed by 1 base and 0 bases, with 10 bases remaining between them. From germline, CDR1 is SSHAT and CDR2 FNYEAQ (reference sequence). The CDR3 sequence is 15 residues long. CDR3 sequence reads: CASSLGQGISYEQYF. The DNA read from the CDR3 is TGTGCCAGCAGCTTAGGTCAGGGAATCTCCTACGAG.

Note on this clone: With the read ending 3 residues before the CDR3 end, the germline J gene is used to fill in that end. The gene calls are TRBV19 and TRBJ1-1, with D possibly TRBD1 on 6 matching bases. Trimming removed 4 bases at V and 0 bases at J, with 12 bases between. Germline CDR1 is LNHDA and CDR2 is SQIVND (reference sequence). The CDR3 runs 15 residues. CDR3: CASSKLGGMNTEAFF. The part of the CDR3 DNA that was read is TGTGCCAGTAGTAAGCTAGGGGGTATGAACACTGAA. The full variable domain, in which reference TRBV19 and TRBJ1-1 provide the parts outside the CDR3, is DGGITQSPKYLFRKEGQNVTLSCEQNLNHDAMYWYRQDPGQGLRLIYYSQIVNDFQKGDIAEGYSVSREKKESFPLTVTSAQKNPTAFYLCASSKLGGMNTEAFFGQGTRLTVV.

A word on this clone: With the read ending 3 residues before the CDR3 end, the germline J gene is used to fill in that end. The V and J genes are TRBV5-1 and TRBJ2-1, with D possibly being TRBD1 (5 bases). Deletions cut 3 bases from V and 1 base from J, with 8 bases between. Germline loops: CDR1 SGHRS, CDR2 YFSETQ. This CDR3 is 14 amino acids long. The CDR3 sequence: CASSSDSSYNEQFF. Partial CDR3 DNA: TGCGCCAGCAGCTCTGACAGTTCCTACAATGAG.

Worth noting for this clone: The read terminates 3 residues before the CDR3 end, so the remaining end is supplied by the germline J gene. The chain employs TRBV6-1 and TRBJ2-7; 8 bases are shared with TRBD2. Germline CDR1 and CDR2: MNHNS and SASEGT. The CDR3 consists of 15 residues. V was clipped by 4 bases and J by 3 bases; unmatched bases: 8. CDR3 DNA, as far as it was read: TGTGCCAGCAGTGCCATAGCGGGGATTTTCTACGAG. Encoded protein: CASSAIAGIFYE. The whole CDR3 is CASSAIAGIFYEQYF.

A remark on this clone: The read comes to an end 3 residues before the CDR3 does, leaving the germline J gene to fill in the end. The V call is TRBV19, the J call TRBJ1-2, with D hard to call. CDR3 length: 13 residues. Germline loops: CDR1 LNHDA, CDR2 SQIVND (reference sequence). The germline V and J ends were trimmed by 7 bases and 4 bases, with 13 bases remaining between them. The chain's CDR3 is CASTTRVAYGYTF. The sequenced CDR3 bases are TGTGCCAGTACCACGAGGGTGGCCTATGGC.

A remark on this clone: The CDR3 end falls 3 residues outside the read, so it is completed with the germline J gene. The chain is built from TRBV6-2 or TRBV6-3 and TRBJ1-2; D gene ambiguous. The CDR3 is 14 residues long. V lost 8 bases and J 3 bases, leaving 16 bases between the germline ends. CDR1 and CDR2 from the germline V gene are MNHEY and SVGEGT. The CDR3 reads CASGQVGRHYGYTF. CDR3 DNA (partial): TGTGCCAGCGGGCAGGTCGGTCGACACTATGGC.